These 28 T cell receptor beta chains were sequenced from one sample in a study of Tregs in tolerant kidney transplant recipients. Sequencing used immunoSEQ multiplex PCR; TCRdb keeps in-frame clones, though not all of them. The data show about 30,000 clones, and the top ten clones hold around an eighth. Sequenced material: CD8+ T cells from blood, taken before the transplant. Receptor source: a human donor who received a combined kidney and bone marrow transplant.

Concerning this clone: The CDR3 is cut off 3 residues early in the read; its end comes from the germline J gene. The rearrangement joins TRBV7-2 to TRBJ2-7; D gene unclear. V dropped 1 base and J dropped 4 bases, with 11 bases sitting between them. The CDR3 consists of 14 residues. The germline V gene has CDR1 SGHTA and CDR2 FQGNSA. CDR3 sequence: CASSLGQAPYEQYF. The CDR3 DNA, read in part, is TGTGCCAGCAGCTTAGGGCAGGCCCCGTACGAG.

As regards this clone: The observed sequence ends 3 residues before the CDR3 terminus, with the missing tail filled in from the germline J gene. The gene calls are TRBV7-3 and TRBJ2-7; D perhaps matches TRBD1 (6 bases). CDR3 size: 15 residues. The ends were cut back, 3 bases at V and 1 base at J, with 13 bases in the middle. Germline V gene data show CDR1 as SGHTA and CDR2 as FQGTGA. The CDR3 region is CASSLAGALSYEQYF. CDR3 DNA (partial): TGTGCCAGCAGCTTGGCAGGGGCGTTATCCTACGAG.

About this clone itself: With the read ending 3 residues before the CDR3 end, the germline J gene is used to fill in that end. The chain combines TRBV29-1 with TRBJ2-7; no clear D. Between the trimmed V and J ends, which lost 1 base and 3 bases, there was a span of 7 bases. From germline, CDR1 is SQVTM and CDR2 ANQGSEA. The CDR3 spans 12 residues. The CDR3 loop reads CSVEVRNYEQYF. CDR3 DNA (partial): TGCAGCGTTGAAGTCAGAAACTACGAG.

In regard to this clone: The sequenced fragment ends 3 residues before the CDR3 boundary, so the rest is inferred from the germline J gene. V is TRBV6-4 and J is TRBJ1-6, with a possible D match to TRBD1 (6 bases). This CDR3 has 17 amino acids. Germline assignment: CDR1 MRHNA and CDR2 SNTAGT. Trimming removed 2 bases from V and 6 bases from J, with 17 bases in between. This chain's CDR3 is CASSDPPGGTSNSPLHF. The covered CDR3 bases are TGTGCCAGCAGTGACCCTCCGGGAGGGACATCTAATTCACCC.

To note about this clone: The read ends 3 residues before the CDR3 terminus; that terminus is restored from the germline J gene. The V gene is TRBV5-1, the J gene TRBJ2-1, with 11 bases aligning to TRBD2. Germline lookup yields CDR1 SGHRS and CDR2 YFSETQ. This CDR3 is 16 amino acids long. The V gene end was trimmed by 3 bases and the J gene end by 0 bases; junction bases not matched to a gene: 2. CDR3 DNA, as far as it was read: TGCGCCAGCAGCTGGGGACTAGCGGCCTCCTACAATGAG. Translation: CASSWGLAASYNE. The whole CDR3 protein reads CASSWGLAASYNEQFF.

With respect to this clone: The CDR3 extends 3 residues past the end of the read, so its final part is completed from the germline J gene. This sequence joins TRBV28 and TRBJ2-7; D is possibly TRBD1 (6 bases). V lost 8 bases and J 5 bases, leaving 19 bases between the germline ends. The CDR3 consists of 14 residues. CDR1 MDHEN and CDR2 SYDVKM come from the germline V gene. The CDR3 here is CASAFRGLTHEQYF. The sequenced CDR3 bases are TGTGCCAGCGCGTTCAGGGGCCTCACCCACGAG. The whole variable domain, remainder taken from reference TRBV28 and TRBJ2-7, is DVKVTQSSRYLVKRTGEKVFLECVQDMDHENMFWYRQDPGLGLRLIYFSYDVKMKEKGDIPEGYSVSREKKERFSLILESASTNQTSMYLCASAFRGLTHEQYFGPGTRLTVT.

Note on this clone: The CDR3 goes on 3 residues after the read ends, and that part is filled in from the germline J gene. The chain links TRBV30 to TRBJ2-7; D ambiguous. The CDR3 consists of 11 residues. Germline V gene sequence: CDR1 GTSNPN, CDR2 SVGIG (reference sequence). Trimming left V 2 bases short and J 1 base short, with 3 bases between. The CDR3 DNA, read in part, is TGTGCCTGGAGTCTATCCTACGAG. Translating it yields CAWSLSYE. The whole CDR3 protein reads CAWSLSYEQYF.

In the case of this clone: The read gets to within 3 residues of the CDR3 end, and the germline J gene fills in the rest. The chain combines TRBV29-1 with TRBJ1-1; 8 bases match TRBD1. This CDR3 is built from 14 residues. The ends lost 6 bases at V and 0 bases at J; junction bases unmatched: 6. CDR1 is SQVTM, CDR2 ANQGSEA, per germline. CDR3 region: CSVVAGGLNTEAFF. The CDR3 bases that were read are TGCAGCGTCGTGGCAGGGGGCTTGAACACTGAA.

For this clone: The read terminates 3 residues ahead of where the CDR3 ends, so the germline J gene completes it. This chain connects TRBV5-1 to TRBJ1-1; 7 bases line up with TRBD1. V lost 1 base, J lost 2 bases, and 2 bases stayed unmatched. Germline V gene data show CDR1 as SGHRS and CDR2 as YFSETQ. CDR3 length: 14 amino acids. The CDR3 protein is CASSLTGDNTEAFF. The sequenced part of the CDR3 DNA is TGCGCCAGCAGCTTGACAGGGGACAACACTGAA. Full variable domain (outside the CDR3, taken from reference TRBV5-1 and TRBJ1-1): KAGVTQTPRYLIKTRGQQVTLSCSPISGHRSVSWYQQTPGQGLQFLFEYFSETQRNKGNFPGRFSGRQFSNSRSEMNVSTLELGDSALYLCASSLTGDNTEAFFGQGTRLTVV.

About this clone itself: The read is 3 residues too short to cover the CDR3 end, so that end is filled in from the germline J gene. V and J are TRBV19 and TRBJ2-7; 10 positions agree with TRBD1. J was trimmed by 5 bases and V by 7 bases; bases with no gene match: 8. The CDR3 sequence is 14 residues long. In germline, CDR1 is LNHDA, CDR2 SQIVND (reference sequence). Partial CDR3 DNA: TGTGCCAGTACCCACCGGGACAGGGGACACGAG. Residues: CASTHRDRGHE. The whole CDR3 protein reads CASTHRDRGHEQYF.

Worth noting for this clone: The read gets to within 3 residues of the CDR3 end, and the germline J gene fills in the rest. The V gene is TRBV7-6, the J gene TRBJ2-1, with 15 bases lining up with TRBD2. The CDR3 is 18 residues long. Germline CDR1 reads SGHVS; CDR2 reads FNYEAQ. The ends lost 5 bases at V and 5 bases at J; junction bases unmatched: 10. Partial CDR3 DNA: TGTGCCAGCAGCGAGGAGGGGGGACTAGCGGGAGGTGACAATGAG. It translates to CASSEEGGLAGGDNE. The entire CDR3 protein reads CASSEEGGLAGGDNEQFF.

Note on this clone: The missing CDR3 end, 3 residues past where the read stops, is filled in from the germline J gene. V usage is TRBV19 and J usage is TRBJ2-7, with D uncertain. This CDR3 contains 13 residues. Per germline, CDR1 LNHDA and CDR2 SQIVND (reference sequence). The ends were cut back, 4 bases at V and 0 bases at J, with 7 bases in the middle. Here the CDR3 reads CASSRLLSYEQYF. The sequenced part of the CDR3 DNA is TGTGCCAGTAGTAGGCTCCTCTCCTACGAG.

The CDR3 DNA, read in part, is TGTGCCAGCAGCTTTAGTGCTAGCGGGAGCCCTGTAAATGAG. Translated: CASSFSASGSPVNE. The complete CDR3 reads CASSFSASGSPVNEQFF. The chain couples TRBV7-8 to TRBJ2-1; 10 nucleotides agree with TRBD2. The CDR3 extends 3 residues past the end of the read, so its final part is completed from the germline J gene. The CDR3 has 17 amino acids. CDR1 and CDR2 (germline): SGHVS, FQNEAQ. J was trimmed by 7 bases and V by 3 bases; bases with no gene match: 12.

On this clone: The read ends 3 residues before the CDR3 terminus; that terminus is restored from the germline J gene. The chain joins TRBV12-5 to TRBJ2-1, with TRBD2 matching over 13 bases. CDR1 and CDR2 from the germline V gene are LGHNT and FRNRAP. Trimming removed 5 bases from V and 5 bases from J; junction bases left unmatched: 3. This CDR3 is built from 15 residues. The sequenced part of the CDR3 DNA is TGTGCTAGTGGTGGCGGGACTAGCGGGGACAATGAG. It yields the protein CASGGGTSGDNE. The entire CDR3 is CASGGGTSGDNEQFF.

For this clone: Read coverage stops 3 residues before the CDR3 terminus; the germline J gene supplies the remainder. This sequence joins TRBV13 and TRBJ2-1, with 8 bases fitting TRBD2. Germline V CDR1 and CDR2: PRHDT, FYEKMQ (reference sequence). The V and J ends lost 3 bases and 3 bases, in that order; junction bases with no gene match: 7. CDR3 size: 16 residues. Partial CDR3 DNA: TGTGCCAGCAGCTTCGAAACTAGCGGAAACTACAATGAG. Protein: CASSFETSGNYNE. The entire CDR3 reads CASSFETSGNYNEQFF.

As for this clone: The sequenced fragment ends 3 residues before the CDR3 boundary, so the rest is inferred from the germline J gene. The rearrangement links TRBV19 to TRBJ2-3; TRBD2 might be the D (5 bases). The germline V gene encodes CDR1 LNHDA and CDR2 SQIVND (reference sequence). V was cut by 6 bases and J by 2 bases, with 9 bases left in between. This CDR3 is 13 amino acids long. The DNA read from the CDR3 is TGTGCCAGTAGGGAGCGGATCACAGATACG. Translation gives CASRERITDT. The whole CDR3 protein is CASRERITDTQYF.

On this clone itself: The CDR3 end falls 3 residues outside the read, so it is completed with the germline J gene. The rearrangement joins TRBV20-1 to TRBJ2-7, with TRBD2 identical over 8 bases. The CDR3 runs 14 residues. Trimming took 6 bases from V and 4 from J; bases not matched to a gene: 11. CDR1 and CDR2 (germline): DFQATT, SNEGSKA (reference sequence). This CDR3 is CSARSTQREYEQYF. CDR3 DNA, as far as it was read: TGCAGTGCCAGGAGTACCCAGCGGGAGTACGAG.

Worth noting for this clone: The read comes to an end 3 residues before the CDR3 does, leaving the germline J gene to fill in the end. The chain carries TRBV20-1 and TRBJ2-7; tentative D call: TRBD2 (5 bases). Germline V gene lookup returns CDR1 DFQATT and CDR2 SNEGSKA (reference sequence). Trimming removed 1 base at V and 5 bases at J, with 21 bases between. This CDR3 region has 16 residues. The CDR3 reads CSARVPAAAISHEQYF. The CDR3 DNA, read in part, is TGCAGTGCTAGAGTTCCAGCGGCAGCGATCAGCCACGAG.

Remarks on this clone: The sequenced fragment ends 3 residues before the CDR3 boundary, so the rest is inferred from the germline J gene. The chain links TRBV5-1 to TRBJ1-1; 7 positions agree with TRBD1. The V gene's germline CDR1 is SGHRS and CDR2 YFSETQ. This CDR3 spans 14 amino acids. The J segment lost 5 bases and the V segment lost 3 bases, leaving 7 bases of the junction unmatched. The sequenced part of the CDR3 DNA is TGCGCCAGCAGCTACGACAGGGCGCGTACTGAA. It codes for CASSYDRARTE. The full-length CDR3 reads as CASSYDRARTEAFF.

Remarks on this clone: The read falls 3 residues short of the CDR3 end, and the missing part is taken from the germline J gene. The chain recombines TRBV19 with TRBJ2-7; unclear D gene. The CDR3 consists of 15 residues. From germline, CDR1 is LNHDA and CDR2 SQIVND (reference sequence). V dropped 4 bases and J dropped 3 bases, with 16 bases sitting between them. The sequenced part of the CDR3 DNA is TGTGCCAGTAGTACATTTAAGGGCGTCGACTACGAG. Its translation is CASSTFKGVDYE. The CDR3, in full, reads CASSTFKGVDYEQYF. Together with reference TRBV19 and TRBJ2-7, the CDR3 gives the full variable domain: DGGITQSPKYLFRKEGQNVTLSCEQNLNHDAMYWYRQDPGQGLRLIYYSQIVNDFQKGDIAEGYSVSREKKESFPLTVTSAQKNPTAFYLCASSTFKGVDYEQYFGPGTRLTVT.

Comment on this clone: The read ends 3 residues shy of where the CDR3 ends; the end is completed using the germline J gene. The chain uses TRBV11-2 and TRBJ2-3; no clear D gene. Between the trimmed V and J ends, which lost 1 base and 4 bases, there was a span of 9 bases. Germline CDR1 and CDR2: SGHAT and FQNNGV. This CDR3 region has 14 residues. The CDR3 reads CASSLGFWPDTQYF. The sequenced CDR3 bases are TGTGCCAGCAGCTTAGGTTTCTGGCCAGATACG.

About this clone itself: The read is 3 residues too short to cover the CDR3 end, so that end is filled in from the germline J gene. V usage is TRBV20-1 and J usage is TRBJ2-1; 10 bases map to TRBD2. The CDR3 length is 15 residues. V was clipped by 0 bases and J by 8 bases; unmatched bases: 7. Germline V gene data show CDR1 as DFQATT and CDR2 as SNEGSKA (reference sequence). The CDR3 bases that were read are TGCAGTGCTAGAGATCTAGCGGGAGATCTCCATGAG. This codes for CSARDLAGDLHE. The entire CDR3 reads CSARDLAGDLHEQFF.

Notes on this clone: The read comes to an end 3 residues before the CDR3 does, leaving the germline J gene to fill in the end. The genes are TRBV19 and TRBJ2-6; no reliable D call. V was trimmed by 8 bases and J by 0 bases, leaving 11 bases between them. The germline CDR1 and CDR2 sequences are LNHDA and SQIVND (reference sequence). This CDR3 is built from 15 residues. The part of the CDR3 DNA that was read is TGTGCCAGTTCCTTCGATAGCTCTGGGGCCAACGTC. Amino acid sequence: CASSFDSSGANV. The CDR3 in full is CASSFDSSGANVLTF.

To note about this clone: The read terminates 3 residues ahead of where the CDR3 ends, so the germline J gene completes it. V is TRBV2 and J is TRBJ2-7, with 10 bases lining up with TRBD1. This CDR3 has 14 residues. J gave up 2 bases and V 8 bases, and 6 bases lay outside the gene matches. Germline V gene sequence: CDR1 SNHLY, CDR2 FYNNEI. The CDR3 DNA, read in part, is TGTGCCAGCTATGCCGGGACAGGGGCCTACGAG. It translates to CASYAGTGAYE. The CDR3, in full, reads CASYAGTGAYEQYF.

As regards this clone: The read comes to an end 3 residues before the CDR3 does, leaving the germline J gene to fill in the end. V and J are TRBV14 and TRBJ2-7; D perhaps matches TRBD1 (5 bases). CDR3 length equals 15 residues. V dropped 2 bases and J dropped 0 bases, with 11 bases sitting between them. Germline CDR1 and CDR2: SGHDN and FVKESK. The CDR3 loop reads CASSQNRWSSYEQYF. The DNA read from the CDR3 is TGTGCCAGCAGCCAAAACAGGTGGAGCTCCTACGAG.

As for this clone: The DNA ends 3 residues before the CDR3 does, and the rest of the CDR3 is filled in from the germline J gene. The chain links TRBV5-6 to TRBJ2-7; the match to TRBD2 covers 8 bases. This CDR3 is built from 14 residues. V lost 1 base to trimming and J lost 4 bases; unmatched junction nucleotides: 4. Per germline, CDR1 SGHDT and CDR2 YYEEEE. The part of the CDR3 DNA that was read is TGTGCCAGCAGCTTGTTACTAGCGGATTACGAG. The encoded protein is CASSLLLADYE. The full CDR3 protein reads CASSLLLADYEQYF.

Concerning this clone itself: The sequence runs out 3 residues before the end of the CDR3; the remainder is reconstructed from the germline J gene. V usage is TRBV20-1 and J usage is TRBJ2-7; 9 nucleotides align to TRBD1. The ends lost 6 bases at V and 3 bases at J; junction bases unmatched: 6. The CDR3 loop spans 13 amino acids. CDR1 is DFQATT, CDR2 SNEGSKA, per germline (reference sequence). CDR3 loop: CSAPGTGLYEQYF. Partial CDR3 DNA: TGCAGTGCCCCCGGGACAGGGCTCTACGAG.

Details on this clone: The read finishes 3 residues shy of the CDR3 end, and the germline J gene is used to complete it. This chain joins TRBV18 and TRBJ2-3; 8 positions agree with TRBD1. This CDR3 region has 17 residues. J was trimmed by 2 bases and V by 1 base; bases with no gene match: 8. Looked up from germline, CDR1 is KGHSH and CDR2 is LQKENI. The CDR3 DNA, read in part, is TGTGCCAGCTCACCACAAGGGACAGGCGTACTCACAGATACG. The encoded protein is CASSPQGTGVLTDT. The full CDR3 protein reads CASSPQGTGVLTDTQYF.